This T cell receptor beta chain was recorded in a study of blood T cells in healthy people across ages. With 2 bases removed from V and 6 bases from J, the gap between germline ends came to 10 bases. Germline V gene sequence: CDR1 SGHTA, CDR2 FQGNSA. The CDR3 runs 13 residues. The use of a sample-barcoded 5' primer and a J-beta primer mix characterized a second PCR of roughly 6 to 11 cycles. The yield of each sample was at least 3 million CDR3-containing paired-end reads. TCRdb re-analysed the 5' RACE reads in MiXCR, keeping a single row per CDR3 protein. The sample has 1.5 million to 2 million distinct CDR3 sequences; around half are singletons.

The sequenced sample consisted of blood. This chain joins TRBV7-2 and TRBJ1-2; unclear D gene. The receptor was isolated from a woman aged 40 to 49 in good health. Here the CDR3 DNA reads TGTGCCAGCAGCTTATCCGGGAATAATGGCTACACCTTC. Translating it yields CASSLSGNNGYTF.